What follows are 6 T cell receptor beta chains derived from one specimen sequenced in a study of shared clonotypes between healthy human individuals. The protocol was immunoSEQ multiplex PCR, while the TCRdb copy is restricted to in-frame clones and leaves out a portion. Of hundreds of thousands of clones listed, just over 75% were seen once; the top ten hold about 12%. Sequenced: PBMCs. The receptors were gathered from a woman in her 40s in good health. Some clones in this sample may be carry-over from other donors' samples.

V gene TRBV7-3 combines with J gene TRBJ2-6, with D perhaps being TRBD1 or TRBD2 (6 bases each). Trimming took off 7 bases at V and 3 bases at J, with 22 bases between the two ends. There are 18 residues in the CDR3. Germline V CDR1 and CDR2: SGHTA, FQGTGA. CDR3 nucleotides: TGTGCCAGCATCCTGGCCCCTAGGGGGGTAGGTGGGGCCAACGTCCTGACTTTC. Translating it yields CASILAPRGVGGANVLTF. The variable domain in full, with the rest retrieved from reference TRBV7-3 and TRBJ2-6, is GAGVSQTPSNKVTEKGKYVELRCDPISGHTALYWYRQSLGQGPEFLIYFQGTGAADDSGLPNDRFFAVRPEGSVSTLKIQRTERGDSAVYLCASILAPRGVGGANVLTFGAGSRLTVL.

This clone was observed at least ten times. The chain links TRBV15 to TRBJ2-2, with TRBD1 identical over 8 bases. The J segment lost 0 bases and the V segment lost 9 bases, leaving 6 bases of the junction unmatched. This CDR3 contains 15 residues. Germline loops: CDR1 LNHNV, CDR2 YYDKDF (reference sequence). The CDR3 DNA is TGTGCCACGGAGACAGGGGCCTCGAACACCGGGGAGCTGTTTTTT. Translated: CATETGASNTGELFF.

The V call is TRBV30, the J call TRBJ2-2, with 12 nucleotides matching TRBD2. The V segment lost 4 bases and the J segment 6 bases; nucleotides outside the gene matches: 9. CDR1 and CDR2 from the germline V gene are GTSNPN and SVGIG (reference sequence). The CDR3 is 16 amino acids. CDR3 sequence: CAWTGRLAGDPGELFF. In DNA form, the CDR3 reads TGTGCCTGGACGGGTAGACTAGCGGGAGACCCCGGGGAGCTGTTTTTT.

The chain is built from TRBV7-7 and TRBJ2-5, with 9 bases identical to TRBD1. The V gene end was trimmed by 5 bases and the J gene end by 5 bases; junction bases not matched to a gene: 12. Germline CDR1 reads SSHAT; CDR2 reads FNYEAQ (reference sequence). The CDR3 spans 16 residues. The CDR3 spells CASSRKPDRGWETQYF. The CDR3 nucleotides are TGTGCCAGCAGCAGAAAGCCGGACAGGGGATGGGAGACCCAGTACTTC.

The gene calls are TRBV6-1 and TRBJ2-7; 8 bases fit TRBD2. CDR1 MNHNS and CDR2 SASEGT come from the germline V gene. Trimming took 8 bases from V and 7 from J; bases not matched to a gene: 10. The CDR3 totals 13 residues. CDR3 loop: CASLSGGPVEQYF. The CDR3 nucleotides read TGTGCCAGCCTGTCGGGAGGGCCGGTAGAGCAGTACTTC.

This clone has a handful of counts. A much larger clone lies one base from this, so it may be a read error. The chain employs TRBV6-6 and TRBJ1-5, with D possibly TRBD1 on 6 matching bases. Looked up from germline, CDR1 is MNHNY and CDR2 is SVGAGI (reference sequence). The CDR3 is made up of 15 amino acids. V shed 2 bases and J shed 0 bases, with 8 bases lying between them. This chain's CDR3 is CASSYGGYSNQPQHF. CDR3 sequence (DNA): TGTGCCAGCAGTTACGGGGGCTATAGCAATCAGCCCCAGCATTTT.